This T cell receptor beta chain was identified in a study of CD8 T cells in ankylosing spondylitis. J was trimmed by 5 bases and V by 1 base; bases with no gene match: 7. The CDR3 is made up of 15 amino acids. The germline V gene has CDR1 SGHAT and CDR2 FQNNGV. Study outcomes and limitations: Blood of patients with ankylosing spondylitis appeared to be characterized by a TCR beta motif of eight highly homologous variants. Certain motif variants had earlier been reported in reactive arthritis synovial fluid and blood.

In making TCR beta libraries, quantitative 5'-RACE with molecular barcodes was used. TCRdb re-called the 5' RACE reads with MiXCR, one entry per CDR3 protein. The sample has about 90,000 distinct CDR3 sequences, roughly 9% seen once. This clonotype has a count of ten or more. Its antigen is not identified. Sequencing was done on a sample of blood, either unsorted or a sorted T cell fraction (not recorded which). This receptor was taken from a male donor with ankylosing spondylitis. The chain recombines TRBV11-2 with TRBJ2-7, with TRBD2 identical over 8 bases. The CDR3 spells CASSLVFSGTNEQYF. The CDR3 DNA is TGTGCCAGCAGCTTAGTTTTTAGCGGGACTAACGAGCAGTACTTC.